The 10 T cell receptor beta chains below come from one sample, sequenced in a study of cytomegalovirus exposure and HLA in healthy donors. The PCR employed 60 Vbeta primers together with 13 Jbeta primers. Sequencing used immunoSEQ multiplex PCR; TCRdb keeps in-frame clones, though not all of them. The sample holds approximately 180,000 clones, about 80% seen once. The material sequenced was PBMCs. These receptors were taken from a man aged 18 to 29 in good health and CMV-seronegative.

This clone came up once. V is TRBV2 and J is TRBJ1-5; D possibly corresponds to TRBD1 (5 bases). V lost 3 bases and J 2 bases, leaving 11 bases between the germline ends. The CDR3 is made up of 15 amino acids. CDR1 is SNHLY and CDR2 is FYNNEI in the germline V gene. The CDR3 DNA reads as TGTGCCAGCAGTGAGGGGGGGGGAGGCAATCAGCCCCAGCATTTT. Translation: CASSEGGGGNQPQHF.

This chain links TRBV10-2 with TRBJ2-5; D is unresolved. The CDR3 is made up of 13 amino acids. V lost 5 bases to trimming and J lost 1 base, with 8 bases between them. Per the germline V gene, CDR1 is WSHSY and CDR2 is SAAADI. Here the CDR3 reads CASSREVQETQYF. The DNA for the CDR3 is TGCGCCAGCAGTAGAGAAGTCCAAGAGACCCAGTACTTC.

This chain connects TRBV2 to TRBJ1-2; D is possibly TRBD1 (6 bases). The V and J ends lost 2 bases and 2 bases respectively, with 15 bases between them. This CDR3 comprises 16 residues. Germline V lookup: CDR1 SNHLY, CDR2 FYNNEI. CDR3 in DNA: TGTGCCAGCAGTGAAAAAACGAGGACAGCAAACTATGGCTACACCTTC. Translated, it gives CASSEKTRTANYGYTF. Full variable domain (rest looked up from reference TRBV2 and TRBJ1-2): EPEVTQTPSHQVTQMGQEVILRCVPISNHLYFYWYRQILGQKVEFLVSFYNNEISEKSEIFDDQFSVERPDGSNFTLKIRSTKLEDSAMYFCASSEKTRTANYGYTFGSGTRLTVV.

The genes are TRBV5-4 and TRBJ2-1, with TRBD2 matching over 12 bases. The CDR3 runs 16 residues. Germline lookup yields CDR1 SGHNT and CDR2 YYREEE (reference sequence). Unmatched junction bases numbered 10, after V lost 4 bases and J lost 8 bases. The CDR3 sequence is CASSLKLAGGEDEQFF. The CDR3 bases are TGTGCCAGCAGCCTAAAACTAGCGGGAGGTGAGGATGAGCAGTTCTTC.

The chain couples TRBV21-1 to TRBJ2-7; the table names TRBD2, a call not compared with the DNA. TRBV21-1 is recorded as a pseudogene. The CDR3 is 16 residues long. CDR3 amino acids: CASSLSPPGVSYEQYF. In DNA, the CDR3 is TGTGCCAGCAGCCTATCCCCCCCGGGGGTTTCCTACGAGCAGTACTTC.

Remarks on this clone: Compared with germline, one end of the junction differs, possibly owing to a read error. J is TRBJ2-1 and V is TRBV7-9, with unresolved D. The CDR3 has 12 amino acids. The germline V gene has CDR1 SEHNR and CDR2 FQNEAQ (reference sequence). The CDR3 DNA sequence: TGTTCCAGCAGCTTTGGTCTAAATGAGCAGTTCTTC. Translating gives CSSSFGLNEQFF.

This chain links TRBV19 with TRBJ1-4, with a possible D match to TRBD1 (5 bases). Germline lookup yields CDR1 LNHDA and CDR2 SQIVND (reference sequence). The CDR3 extends over 13 amino acids. Trimming took off 3 bases at V and 12 bases at J, with 14 bases between the two ends. The CDR3 DNA sequence: TGTGCCAGTAGTATCTACCCCGCGGGGGAACTGTTTTTT. It specifies CASSIYPAGELFF. Full variable domain (remainder filled in from reference TRBV19 and TRBJ1-4): DGGITQSPKYLFRKEGQNVTLSCEQNLNHDAMYWYRQDPGQGLRLIYYSQIVNDFQKGDIAEGYSVSREKKESFPLTVTSAQKNPTAFYLCASSIYPAGELFFGSGTQLSVL.

The rearrangement joins TRBV18 to TRBJ1-2, with 7 bases identical to TRBD1. V was pared by 1 base and J by 4 bases, with 6 bases of the junction left unmatched. Germline V gives CDR1 KGHSH, CDR2 LQKENI. The CDR3 consists of 15 residues. CDR3 sequence: CASSPLETGSYGYTF. The CDR3 DNA is TGTGCCAGCTCACCACTTGAGACAGGGTCCTATGGCTACACCTTC.

This clone was counted a few times. The rearrangement uses TRBV27 and TRBJ1-2, with D maybe TRBD1 (5 bases). V dropped 5 bases and J dropped 2 bases, with 15 bases sitting between them. Germline loops: CDR1 MNHEY, CDR2 SMNVEV (reference sequence). The CDR3 has 15 amino acids. The CDR3 sequence: CASSPLPGLNYGYTF. CDR3 coding DNA: TGTGCCAGCAGTCCGTTGCCGGGACTGAACTATGGCTACACCTTC.

This clone showed up just a few times. This chain links TRBV4-3 with TRBJ2-7; 9 nucleotides match TRBD2. The V segment lost 1 base and the J segment 4 bases; nucleotides outside the gene matches: 11. CDR1 and CDR2 from the germline V gene are LGHNA and YSLEER. The CDR3 consists of 17 residues. The CDR3 DNA is TGCGCCAGCAGCCAAGGGCTCGTGACTAGCGGATTATACGAGCAGTACTTC. Encoded protein: CASSQGLVTSGLYEQYF.